The sequence of this T cell receptor beta chain was determined in a study of OX40 agonist ivuxolimab in advanced cancers. Study in general: Ivuxolimab is an agonistic anti-OX40 (CD134) antibody, and patients were treated with it.

This CDR3 is built from 15 residues. Germline CDR1 and CDR2: ENHRY and SYGVKD. Trimming left V 0 bases short and J 8 bases short, with 13 bases between. The assay was immunoSEQ multiplex PCR, and TCRdb's table has in-frame clones only and misses some. The profile shows tens of thousands of clones, approximately 86% of them singletons. The chain has TRBV10-3 and TRBJ1-4; possibly TRBD1 for D (5 bases). This TCR was recovered from an adult with an advanced solid tumor such as melanoma, head and neck, liver or kidney cancer. The sample was CD4+ or CD8+ T cells sorted from blood, taken in a trial of the OX40 agonist ivuxolimab. For the CDR3, the DNA is TGTGCCATCAGTGAGTCGTCAGGGTGGAGAGAAAAACTGTTTTTT. Amino acids: CAISESSGWREKLFF.